The sample holds many counts of the clone carrying this T cell receptor (beta chain). Antigen unknown. Amplified regions were TCR beta CDR3 sequences from RNA transcripts. Carried out on the TCR CDR3, a first-round RT-PCR used the HTBI primer set. TCRdb ran MiXCR on the multiplex PCR reads and lists one entry per CDR3 protein. The sample includes 500,000 to 800,000 distinct CDR3 sequences, more than 14% of them seen just once. Germline V gene sequence: CDR1 MRHNA, CDR2 SNTAGT. Trimming took off 11 bases at V and 0 bases at J, with 13 bases between the two ends. The CDR3 runs 13 residues. This record comes from a study of T cells in Graves' hyperthyroidism and ophthalmopathy. In the ophthalmopathy cohort, Clinical Activity Score was at least 3, NOSPECS grade at least 4, and duration under 3 months. Thyroid ultrasound and orbital computed tomography, with clinical symptoms and serum thyroxine and TRAb, informed diagnoses. Fresh peripheral blood, 10 ml, was the source of the PBMCs.

Study-wide findings and caveats: Onset of ophthalmopathy came a median approximately 6.5 months after the model predicted it.

V usage is TRBV6-4 and J usage is TRBJ1-1; TRBD1 might be the D (5 bases). The source material was blood. The clonotype originates from a woman in her forties or fifties with Graves' ophthalmopathy. The CDR3, as DNA: TGTGCCTCGAGTGAGGGGATGAACACTGAAGCTTTCTTT. Protein: CASSEGMNTEAFF.